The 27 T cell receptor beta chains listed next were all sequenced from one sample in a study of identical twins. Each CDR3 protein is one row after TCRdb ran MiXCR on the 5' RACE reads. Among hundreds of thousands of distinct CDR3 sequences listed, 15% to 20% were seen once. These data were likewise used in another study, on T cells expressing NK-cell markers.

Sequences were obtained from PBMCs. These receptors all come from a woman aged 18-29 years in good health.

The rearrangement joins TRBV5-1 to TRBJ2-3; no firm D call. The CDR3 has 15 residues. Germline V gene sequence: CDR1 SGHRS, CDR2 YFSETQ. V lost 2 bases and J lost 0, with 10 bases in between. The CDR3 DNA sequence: TGCGCCAGCAGCTTTAGGGCCCGTAGCACAGATACGCAGTATTTT. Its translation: CASSFRARSTDTQYF.

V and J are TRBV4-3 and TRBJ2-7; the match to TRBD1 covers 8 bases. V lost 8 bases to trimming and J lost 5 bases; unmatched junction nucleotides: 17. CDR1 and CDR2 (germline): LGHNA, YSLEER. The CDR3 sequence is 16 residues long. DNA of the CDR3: TGCGCCAGCCCCTCCGGACAGGGAAGAGGGTTGGACGAGCAGTACTTC. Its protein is CASPSGQGRGLDEQYF.

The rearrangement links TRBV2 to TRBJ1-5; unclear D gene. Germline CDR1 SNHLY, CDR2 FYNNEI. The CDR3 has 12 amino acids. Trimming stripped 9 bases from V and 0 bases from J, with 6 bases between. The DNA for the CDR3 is TGTGCCAGTACCCTTAGCAATCAGCCCCAGCATTTT. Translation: CASTLSNQPQHF.

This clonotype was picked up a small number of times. CDR3 nucleotides: TGCGCCAGCAGCGTCTCCGGGACGGTGAACACCGGGGAGCTGTTTTTT. Translation gives CASSVSGTVNTGELFF. The chain recombines TRBV5-1 with TRBJ2-2; D assignment may be TRBD1 or TRBD2 (5 bases each). CDR3 size: 16 residues. The germline V gene encodes CDR1 SGHRS and CDR2 YFSETQ. Trimming shortened V by 4 bases and J by 1 base, and 14 bases separated the two germline ends.

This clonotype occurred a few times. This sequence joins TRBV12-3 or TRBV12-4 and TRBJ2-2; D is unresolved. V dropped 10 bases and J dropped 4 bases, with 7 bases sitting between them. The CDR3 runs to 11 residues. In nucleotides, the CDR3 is TGTGCCACCGAATCCACCGGGGAGCTGTTTTTT. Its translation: CATESTGELFF.

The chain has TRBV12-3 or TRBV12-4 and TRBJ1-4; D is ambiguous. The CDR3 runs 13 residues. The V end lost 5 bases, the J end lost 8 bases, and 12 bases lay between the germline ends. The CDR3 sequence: CASSNSGREKLFF. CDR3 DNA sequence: TGTGCCAGCAGTAACTCCGGCAGAGAAAAACTGTTTTTT.

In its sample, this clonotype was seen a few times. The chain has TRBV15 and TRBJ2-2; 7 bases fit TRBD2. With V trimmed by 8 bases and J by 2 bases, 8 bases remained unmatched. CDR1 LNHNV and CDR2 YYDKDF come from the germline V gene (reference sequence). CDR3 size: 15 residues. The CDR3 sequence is CATRSGGSNTGELFF. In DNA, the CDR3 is TGTGCCACCCGTTCCGGCGGGAGCAACACCGGGGAGCTGTTTTTT.

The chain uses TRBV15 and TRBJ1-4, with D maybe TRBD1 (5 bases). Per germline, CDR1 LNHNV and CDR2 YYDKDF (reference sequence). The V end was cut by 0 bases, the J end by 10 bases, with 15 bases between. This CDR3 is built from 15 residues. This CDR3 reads CATSREGVMRGKLFF. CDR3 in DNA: TGTGCCACCAGCAGAGAGGGGGTCATGAGGGGAAAACTGTTTTTT.

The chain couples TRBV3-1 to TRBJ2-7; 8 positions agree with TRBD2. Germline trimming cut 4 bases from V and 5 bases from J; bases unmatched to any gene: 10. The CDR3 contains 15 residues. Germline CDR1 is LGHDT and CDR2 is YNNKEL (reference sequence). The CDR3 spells CASSPWRGDENEQYF. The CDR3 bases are TGTGCCAGCAGCCCCTGGCGGGGGGACGAGAACGAGCAGTACTTC.

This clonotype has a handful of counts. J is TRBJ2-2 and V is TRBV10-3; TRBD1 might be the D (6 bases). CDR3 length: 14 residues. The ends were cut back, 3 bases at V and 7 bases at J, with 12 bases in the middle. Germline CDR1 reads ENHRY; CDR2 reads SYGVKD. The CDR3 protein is CAISDWTVGGELFF. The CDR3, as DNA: TGTGCCATCAGTGATTGGACAGTCGGCGGGGAGCTGTTTTTT.

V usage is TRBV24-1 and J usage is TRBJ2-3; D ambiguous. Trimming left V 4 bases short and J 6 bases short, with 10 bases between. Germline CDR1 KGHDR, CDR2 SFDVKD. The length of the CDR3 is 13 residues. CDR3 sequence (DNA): TGTGCCACCAGTGACCACGCCGCGGATACGCAGTATTTT. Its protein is CATSDHAADTQYF.

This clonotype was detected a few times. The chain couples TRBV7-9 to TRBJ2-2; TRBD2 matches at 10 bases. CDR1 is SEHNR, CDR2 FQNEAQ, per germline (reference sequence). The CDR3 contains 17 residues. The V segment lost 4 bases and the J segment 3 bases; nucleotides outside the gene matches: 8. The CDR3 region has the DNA TGTGCCAGCAGCTCCGTAACTAGCGGGGATTACACCGGGGAGCTGTTTTTT. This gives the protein CASSSVTSGDYTGELFF.

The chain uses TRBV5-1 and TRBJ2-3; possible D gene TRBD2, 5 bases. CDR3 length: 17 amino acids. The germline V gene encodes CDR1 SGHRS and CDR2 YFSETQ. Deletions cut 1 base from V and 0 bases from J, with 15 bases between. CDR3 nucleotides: TGCGCCAGCAGCTTGCCCAAAAGAAGCGGAAGCACAGATACGCAGTATTTT. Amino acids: CASSLPKRSGSTDTQYF.

In nucleotides, the CDR3 is TGTGCCAGCAGTTTTAGACAGGGAGGTGGCTACACCTTC. Amino acids: CASSFRQGGGYTF. This rearrangement joins TRBV6-6 to TRBJ1-2, with 7 bases aligning to TRBD1. Trimming cost V 4 bases and J 7 bases; bases outside gene matches: 6. Germline assignment: CDR1 MNHNY and CDR2 SVGAGI (reference sequence). The CDR3 contains 13 residues.

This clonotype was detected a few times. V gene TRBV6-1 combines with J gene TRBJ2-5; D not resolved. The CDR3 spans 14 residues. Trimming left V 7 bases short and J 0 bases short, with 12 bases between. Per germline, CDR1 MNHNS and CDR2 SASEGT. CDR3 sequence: CASTLTLNQETQYF. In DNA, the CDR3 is TGTGCCAGCACCCTTACACTGAACCAAGAGACCCAGTACTTC.

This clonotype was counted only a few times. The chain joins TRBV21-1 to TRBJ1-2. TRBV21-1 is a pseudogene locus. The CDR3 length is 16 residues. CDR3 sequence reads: CASSGIRHSRFYGYTF. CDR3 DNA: TGTGCCAGCAGCGGAATTAGACATTCCAGGTTTTATGGCTACACCTTC.

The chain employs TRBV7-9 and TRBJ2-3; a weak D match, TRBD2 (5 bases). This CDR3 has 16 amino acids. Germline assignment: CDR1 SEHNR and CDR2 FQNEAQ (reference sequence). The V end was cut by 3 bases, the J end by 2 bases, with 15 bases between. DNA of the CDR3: TGTGCCAGCAGCTTTTCTACGGGAACACACACAGATACGCAGTATTTT. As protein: CASSFSTGTHTDTQYF.

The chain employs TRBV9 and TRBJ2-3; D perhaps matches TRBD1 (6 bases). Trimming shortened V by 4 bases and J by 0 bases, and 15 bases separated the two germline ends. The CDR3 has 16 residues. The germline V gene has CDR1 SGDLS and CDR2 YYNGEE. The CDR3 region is CASSYNREKSTDTQYF. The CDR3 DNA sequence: TGTGCCAGCAGCTACAACAGGGAGAAGAGCACAGATACGCAGTATTTT. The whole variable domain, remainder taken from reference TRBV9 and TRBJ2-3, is DSGVTQTPKHLITATGQRVTLRCSPRSGDLSVYWYQQSLDQGLQFLIQYYNGEERAKGNILERFSAQQFPDLHSELNLSSLELGDSALYFCASSYNREKSTDTQYFGPGTRLTVL.

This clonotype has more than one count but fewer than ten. The CDR3 spells CSVEYSAETQYF. The CDR3 bases are TGCAGCGTTGAATATTCTGCGGAGACCCAGTACTTC. This rearrangement joins TRBV29-1 to TRBJ2-5; D unclear. V lost 2 bases to trimming and J lost 5 bases, with 9 bases between them. CDR1 and CDR2 from the germline V gene are SQVTM and ANQGSEA. The CDR3 is 12 amino acids.

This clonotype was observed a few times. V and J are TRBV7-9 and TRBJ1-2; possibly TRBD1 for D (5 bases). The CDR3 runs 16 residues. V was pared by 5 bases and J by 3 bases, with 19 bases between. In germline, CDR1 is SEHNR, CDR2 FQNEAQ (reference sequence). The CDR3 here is CASSPMRGELHYGYTF. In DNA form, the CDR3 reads TGTGCCAGCAGCCCCATGAGAGGGGAGTTACACTATGGCTACACCTTC.

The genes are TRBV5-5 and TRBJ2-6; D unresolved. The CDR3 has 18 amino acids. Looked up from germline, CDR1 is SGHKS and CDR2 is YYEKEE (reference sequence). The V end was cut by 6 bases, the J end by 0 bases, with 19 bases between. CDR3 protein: CASIQAPVGSSGANVLTF. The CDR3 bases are TGTGCCAGCATACAAGCTCCTGTGGGGTCCTCTGGGGCCAACGTCCTGACTTTC.

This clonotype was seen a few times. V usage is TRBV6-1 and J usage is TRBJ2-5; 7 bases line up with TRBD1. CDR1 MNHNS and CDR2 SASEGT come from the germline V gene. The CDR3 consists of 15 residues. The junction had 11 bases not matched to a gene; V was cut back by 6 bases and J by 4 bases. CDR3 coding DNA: TGTGCCAGCAGATGGAGATCCGGGACAGCAGAGACCCAGTACTTC. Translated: CASRWRSGTAETQYF.

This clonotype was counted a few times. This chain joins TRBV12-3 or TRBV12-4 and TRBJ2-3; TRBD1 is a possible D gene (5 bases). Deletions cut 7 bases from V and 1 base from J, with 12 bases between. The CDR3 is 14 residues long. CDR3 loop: CASTQGLGTDTQYF. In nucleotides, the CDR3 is TGTGCCAGCACCCAGGGTTTAGGCACAGATACGCAGTATTTT.

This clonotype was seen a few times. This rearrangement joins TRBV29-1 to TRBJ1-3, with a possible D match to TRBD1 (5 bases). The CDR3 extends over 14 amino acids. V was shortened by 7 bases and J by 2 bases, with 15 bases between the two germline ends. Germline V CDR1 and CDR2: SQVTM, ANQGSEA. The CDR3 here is CSALAGKAGNTIYF. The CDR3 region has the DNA TGCAGCGCCCTGGCAGGGAAGGCTGGAAACACCATATATTTT. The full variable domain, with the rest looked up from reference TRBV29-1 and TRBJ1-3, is SAVISQKPSRDICQRGTSLTIQCQVDSQVTMMFWYRQQPGQSLTLIATANQGSEATYESGFVIDKFPISRPNLTFSTLTVSNMSPEDSSIYLCSALAGKAGNTIYFGEGSWLTVV.

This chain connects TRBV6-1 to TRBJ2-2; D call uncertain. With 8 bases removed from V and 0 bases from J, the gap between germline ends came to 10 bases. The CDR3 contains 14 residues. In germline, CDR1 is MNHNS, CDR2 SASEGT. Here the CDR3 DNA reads TGTGCCAGCTCAAGAACTCCGAACACCGGGGAGCTGTTTTTT. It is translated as CASSRTPNTGELFF.

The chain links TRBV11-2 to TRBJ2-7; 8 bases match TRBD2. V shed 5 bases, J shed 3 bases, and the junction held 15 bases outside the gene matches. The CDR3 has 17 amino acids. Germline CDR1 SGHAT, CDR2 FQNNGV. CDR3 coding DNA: TGTGCCAGCAGCCTATCCCGATCGGGGACTAGAGGCTACGAGCAGTACTTC. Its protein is CASSLSRSGTRGYEQYF.

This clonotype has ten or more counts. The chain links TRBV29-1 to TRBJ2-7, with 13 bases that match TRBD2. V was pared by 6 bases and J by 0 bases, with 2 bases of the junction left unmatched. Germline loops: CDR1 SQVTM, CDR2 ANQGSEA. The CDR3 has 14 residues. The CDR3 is CSVGLAGDSYEQYF. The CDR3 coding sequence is TGCAGCGTAGGACTAGCGGGGGACTCCTACGAGCAGTACTTC.